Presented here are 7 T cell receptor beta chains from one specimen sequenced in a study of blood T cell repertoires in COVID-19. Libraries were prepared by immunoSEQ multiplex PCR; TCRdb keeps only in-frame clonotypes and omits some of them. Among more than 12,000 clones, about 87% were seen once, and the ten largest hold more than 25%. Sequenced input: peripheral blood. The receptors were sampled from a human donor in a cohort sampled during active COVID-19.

The CDR3 coding sequence is TGTGCCACGCAGCCCGGACAGGGTATTAGCTGGGAGCTGTTTTTT. Its translation is CATQPGQGISWELFF. The chain links TRBV6-5 to TRBJ2-2; 8 positions match TRBD1. The CDR3 contains 15 residues. With 10 bases clipped from V and 9 bases from J, the junction kept 16 bases outside the gene matches. Germline values: CDR1 MNHEY, CDR2 SVGAGI.

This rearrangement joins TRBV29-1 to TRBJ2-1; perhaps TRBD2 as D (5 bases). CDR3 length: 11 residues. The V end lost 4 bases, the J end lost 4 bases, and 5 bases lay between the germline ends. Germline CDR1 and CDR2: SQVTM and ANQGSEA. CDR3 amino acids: CSVGGYNEQFF. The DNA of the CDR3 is TGCAGCGTTGGAGGGTACAATGAGCAGTTCTTC.

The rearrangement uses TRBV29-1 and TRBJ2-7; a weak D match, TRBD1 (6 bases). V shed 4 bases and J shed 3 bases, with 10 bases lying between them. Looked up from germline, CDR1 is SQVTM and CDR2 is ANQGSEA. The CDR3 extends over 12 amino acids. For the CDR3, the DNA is TGCAGCGTTGTCGAAGGGGGCTACGAGCAGTACTTC. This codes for CSVVEGGYEQYF.

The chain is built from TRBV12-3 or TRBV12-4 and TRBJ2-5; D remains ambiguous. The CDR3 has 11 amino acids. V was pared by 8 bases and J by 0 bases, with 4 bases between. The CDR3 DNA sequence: TGTGCCAGCTCGTACCAAGAGACCCAGTACTTC. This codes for CASSYQETQYF.

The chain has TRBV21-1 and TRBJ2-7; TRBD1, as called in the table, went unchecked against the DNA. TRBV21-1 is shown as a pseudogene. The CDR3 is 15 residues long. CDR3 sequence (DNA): TGTGCCAGCAGCAACAGATCAGGACAGGGAATTCCGCAGTACTTC. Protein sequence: CASSNRSGQGIPQYF.

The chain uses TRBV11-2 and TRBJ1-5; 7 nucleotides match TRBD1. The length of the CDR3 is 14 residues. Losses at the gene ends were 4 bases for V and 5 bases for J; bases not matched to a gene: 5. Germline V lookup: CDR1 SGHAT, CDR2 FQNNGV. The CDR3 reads CASSSTGPHQPQHF. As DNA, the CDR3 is TGTGCCAGCAGCTCGACAGGGCCCCATCAGCCCCAGCATTTT.

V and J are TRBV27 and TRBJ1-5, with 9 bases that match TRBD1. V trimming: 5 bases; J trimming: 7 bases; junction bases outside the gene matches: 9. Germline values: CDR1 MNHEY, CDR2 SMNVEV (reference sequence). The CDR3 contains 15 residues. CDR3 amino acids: CASSDGTGSLQPQHF. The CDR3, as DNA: TGTGCCAGCAGTGACGGGACAGGGTCTCTACAGCCCCAGCATTTT.